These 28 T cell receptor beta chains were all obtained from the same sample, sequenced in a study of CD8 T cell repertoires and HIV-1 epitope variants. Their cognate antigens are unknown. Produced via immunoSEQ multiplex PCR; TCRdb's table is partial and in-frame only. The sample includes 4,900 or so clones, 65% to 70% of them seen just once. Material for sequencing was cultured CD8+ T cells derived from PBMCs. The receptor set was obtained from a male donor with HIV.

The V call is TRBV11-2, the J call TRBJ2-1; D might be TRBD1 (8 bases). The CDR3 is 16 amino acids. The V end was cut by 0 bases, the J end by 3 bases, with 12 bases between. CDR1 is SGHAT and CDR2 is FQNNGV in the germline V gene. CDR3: CASSLEDREGYNEQFF. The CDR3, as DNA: TGTGCCAGCAGCTTAGAGGACAGGGAGGGCTACAATGAGCAGTTCTTC.

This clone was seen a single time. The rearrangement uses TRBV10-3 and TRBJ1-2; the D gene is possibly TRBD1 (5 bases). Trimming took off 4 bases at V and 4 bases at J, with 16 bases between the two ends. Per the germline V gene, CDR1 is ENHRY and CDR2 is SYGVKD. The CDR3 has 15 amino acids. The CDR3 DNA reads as TGTGCCATCAGTGGGGGCCTGGATGGAGGCTATGGCTACACCTTC. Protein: CAISGGLDGGYGYTF.

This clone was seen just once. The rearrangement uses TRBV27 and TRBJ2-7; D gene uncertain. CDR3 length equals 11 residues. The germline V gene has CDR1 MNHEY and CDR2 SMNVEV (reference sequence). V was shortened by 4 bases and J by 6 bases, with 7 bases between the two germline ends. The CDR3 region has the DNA TGTGCCAGCAGTTCTGGGCCCGAGCAGTACTTC. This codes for CASSSGPEQYF.

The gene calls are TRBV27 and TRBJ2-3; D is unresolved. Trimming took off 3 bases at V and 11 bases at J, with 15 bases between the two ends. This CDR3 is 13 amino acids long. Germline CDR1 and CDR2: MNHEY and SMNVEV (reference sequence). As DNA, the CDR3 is TGTGCCAGCAGTTTTATGCTCGGCTTGGGGCAGTATTTT. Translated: CASSFMLGLGQYF.

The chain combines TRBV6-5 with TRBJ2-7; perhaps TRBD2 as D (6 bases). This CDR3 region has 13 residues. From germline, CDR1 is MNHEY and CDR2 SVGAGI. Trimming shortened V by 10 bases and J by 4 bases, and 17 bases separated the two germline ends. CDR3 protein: CATLGDSTYEQYF. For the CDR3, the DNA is TGTGCCACCCTAGGGGACTCTACTTACGAGCAGTACTTC.

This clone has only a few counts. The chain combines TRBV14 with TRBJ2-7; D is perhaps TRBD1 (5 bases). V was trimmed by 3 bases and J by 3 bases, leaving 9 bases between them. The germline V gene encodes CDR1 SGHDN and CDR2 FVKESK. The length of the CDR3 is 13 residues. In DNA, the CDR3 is TGTGCCAGCAGCCATTACCAGGGCTACGAGCAGTACTTC. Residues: CASSHYQGYEQYF.

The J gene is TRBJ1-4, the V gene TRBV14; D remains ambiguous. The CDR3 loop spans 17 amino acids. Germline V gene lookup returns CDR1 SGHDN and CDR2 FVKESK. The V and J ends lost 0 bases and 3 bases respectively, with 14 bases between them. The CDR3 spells CASSQDFPSRANEKLFF. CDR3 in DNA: TGTGCCAGCAGCCAAGATTTCCCTTCTCGGGCTAATGAAAAACTGTTTTTT.

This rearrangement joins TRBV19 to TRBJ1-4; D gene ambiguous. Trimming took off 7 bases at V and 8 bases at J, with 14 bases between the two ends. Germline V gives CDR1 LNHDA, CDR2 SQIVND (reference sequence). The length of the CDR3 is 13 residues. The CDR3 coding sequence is TGTGCCAGTACAGACAACCGGCGGGAAAAACTGTTTTTT. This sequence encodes CASTDNRREKLFF.

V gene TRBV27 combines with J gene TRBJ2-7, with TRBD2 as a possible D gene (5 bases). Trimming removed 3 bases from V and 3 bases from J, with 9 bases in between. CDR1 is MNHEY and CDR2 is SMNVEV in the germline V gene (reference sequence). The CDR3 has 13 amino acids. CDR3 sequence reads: CASSFGLGYEQYF. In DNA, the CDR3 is TGTGCCAGCAGTTTTGGACTGGGCTACGAGCAGTACTTC.

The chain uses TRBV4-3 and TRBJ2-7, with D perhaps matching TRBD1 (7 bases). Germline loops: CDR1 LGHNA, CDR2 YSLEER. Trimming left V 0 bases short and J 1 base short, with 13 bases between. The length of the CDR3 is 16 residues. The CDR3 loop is CASSQDWAGGSYEQYF. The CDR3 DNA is TGCGCCAGCAGCCAAGATTGGGCAGGGGGGTCCTACGAGCAGTACTTC.

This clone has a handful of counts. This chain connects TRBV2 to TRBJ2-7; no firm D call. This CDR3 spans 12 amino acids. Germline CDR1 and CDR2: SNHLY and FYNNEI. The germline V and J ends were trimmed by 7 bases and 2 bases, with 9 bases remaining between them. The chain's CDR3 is CASTASTYEQYF. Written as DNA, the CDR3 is TGTGCCAGCACGGCCAGCACCTACGAGCAGTACTTC.

CDR3 sequence reads: CASSPGEGVNTEAFF. CDR3 DNA sequence: TGTGCCAGCAGCCCCGGGGAGGGGGTGAACACTGAAGCTTTCTTT. This chain links TRBV2 with TRBJ1-1; a possible D gene is TRBD1 (6 bases). The CDR3 loop spans 15 amino acids. From germline, CDR1 is SNHLY and CDR2 FYNNEI. Trimming stripped 6 bases from V and 0 bases from J, with 14 bases between.

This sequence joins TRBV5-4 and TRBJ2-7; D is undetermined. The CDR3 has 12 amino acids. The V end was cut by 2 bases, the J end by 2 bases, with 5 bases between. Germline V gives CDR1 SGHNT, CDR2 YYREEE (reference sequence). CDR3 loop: CASSFATYEQYF. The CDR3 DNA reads TGTGCCAGCAGCTTTGCGACCTACGAGCAGTACTTC.

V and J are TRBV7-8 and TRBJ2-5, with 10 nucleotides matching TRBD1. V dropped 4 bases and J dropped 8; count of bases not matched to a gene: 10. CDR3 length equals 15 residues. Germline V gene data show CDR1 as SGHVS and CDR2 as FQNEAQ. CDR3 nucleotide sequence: TGTGCCAGCAGCTCAAGACAGGGGGCAAGGGCTACCCAGTACTTC. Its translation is CASSSRQGARATQYF. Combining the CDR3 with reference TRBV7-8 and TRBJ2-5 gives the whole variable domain GAGVSQSPRYKVAKRGQDVALRCDPISGHVSLFWYQQALGQGPEFLTYFQNEAQLDKSGLPSDRFFAERPEGSVSTLKIQRTQQEDSAVYLCASSSRQGARATQYFGPGTRLLVL.

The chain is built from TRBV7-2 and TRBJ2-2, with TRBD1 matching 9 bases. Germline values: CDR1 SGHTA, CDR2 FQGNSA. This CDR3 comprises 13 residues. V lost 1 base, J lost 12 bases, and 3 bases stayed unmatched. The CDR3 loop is CASSLVGQGQLFF. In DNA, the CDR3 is TGTGCCAGCAGCTTAGTGGGACAGGGTCAGCTGTTTTTT. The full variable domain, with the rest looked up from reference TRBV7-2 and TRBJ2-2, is GAGVSQSPSNKVTEKGKDVELRCDPISGHTALYWYRQSLGQGLEFLIYFQGNSAPDKSGLPSDRFSAERTGGSVSTLTIQRTQQEDSAVYLCASSLVGQGQLFFGEGSRLTVL.

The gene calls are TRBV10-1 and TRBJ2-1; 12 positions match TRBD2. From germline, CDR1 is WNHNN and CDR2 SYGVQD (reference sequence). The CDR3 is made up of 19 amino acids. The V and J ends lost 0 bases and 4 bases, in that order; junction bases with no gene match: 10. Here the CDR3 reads CASSESIRLAGVEYNEQFF. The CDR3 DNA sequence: TGCGCCAGCAGTGAGTCTATCCGACTAGCGGGAGTGGAATACAATGAGCAGTTCTTC.

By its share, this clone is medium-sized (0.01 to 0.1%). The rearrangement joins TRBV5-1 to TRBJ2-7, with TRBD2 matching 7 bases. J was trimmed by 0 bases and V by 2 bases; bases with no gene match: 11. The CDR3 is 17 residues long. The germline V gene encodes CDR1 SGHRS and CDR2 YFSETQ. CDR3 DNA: TGCGCCAGCAGCTTATACAGCGGGACCACAAGCTCCTACGAGCAGTACTTC. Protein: CASSLYSGTTSSYEQYF.

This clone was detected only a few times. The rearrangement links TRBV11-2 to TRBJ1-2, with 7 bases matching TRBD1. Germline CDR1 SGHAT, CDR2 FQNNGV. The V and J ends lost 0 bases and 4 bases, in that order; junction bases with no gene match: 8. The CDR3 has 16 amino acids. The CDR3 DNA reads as TGTGCCAGCAGCTTAGATTCCCCCGGGACAGCCTATGGCTACACCTTC. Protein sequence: CASSLDSPGTAYGYTF.

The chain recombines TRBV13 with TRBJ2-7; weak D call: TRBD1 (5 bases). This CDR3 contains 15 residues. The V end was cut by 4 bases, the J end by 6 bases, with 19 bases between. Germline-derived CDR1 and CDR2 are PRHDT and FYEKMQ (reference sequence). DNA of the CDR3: TGTGCCAGCAGCTCGGTCCGGACACCCTCCGCCGAGCAGTACTTC. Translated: CASSSVRTPSAEQYF.

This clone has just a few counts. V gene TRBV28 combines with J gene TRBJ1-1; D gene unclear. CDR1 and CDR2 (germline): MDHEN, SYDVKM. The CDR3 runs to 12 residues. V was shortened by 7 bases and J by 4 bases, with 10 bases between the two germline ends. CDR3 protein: CASTQWGTEAFF. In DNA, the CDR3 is TGTGCCAGCACCCAGTGGGGCACTGAAGCTTTCTTT. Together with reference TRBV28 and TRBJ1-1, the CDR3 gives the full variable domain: DVKVTQSSRYLVKRTGEKVFLECVQDMDHENMFWYRQDPGLGLRLIYFSYDVKMKEKGDIPEGYSVSREKKERFSLILESASTNQTSMYLCASTQWGTEAFFGQGTRLTVV.

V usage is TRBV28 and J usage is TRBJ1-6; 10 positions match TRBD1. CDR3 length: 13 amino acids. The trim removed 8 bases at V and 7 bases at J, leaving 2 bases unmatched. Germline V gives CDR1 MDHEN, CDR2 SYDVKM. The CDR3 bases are TGTGCCAGCGGGACAGGGGTAAATTCACCCCTCCACTTT. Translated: CASGTGVNSPLHF.

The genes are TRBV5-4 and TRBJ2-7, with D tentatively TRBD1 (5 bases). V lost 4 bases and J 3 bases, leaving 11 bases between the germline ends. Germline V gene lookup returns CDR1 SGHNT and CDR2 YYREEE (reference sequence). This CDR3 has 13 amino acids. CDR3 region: CASSQSQGYEQYF. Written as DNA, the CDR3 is TGTGCCAGCAGCCAATCTCAGGGCTACGAGCAGTACTTC.

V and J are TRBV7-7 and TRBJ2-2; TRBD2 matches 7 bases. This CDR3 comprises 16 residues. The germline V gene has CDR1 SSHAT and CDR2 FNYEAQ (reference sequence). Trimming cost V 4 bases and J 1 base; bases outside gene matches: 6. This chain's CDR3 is CASSSFPGGNTGELFF. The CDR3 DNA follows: TGTGCCAGCAGCTCTTTTCCGGGGGGGAACACCGGGGAGCTGTTTTTT.

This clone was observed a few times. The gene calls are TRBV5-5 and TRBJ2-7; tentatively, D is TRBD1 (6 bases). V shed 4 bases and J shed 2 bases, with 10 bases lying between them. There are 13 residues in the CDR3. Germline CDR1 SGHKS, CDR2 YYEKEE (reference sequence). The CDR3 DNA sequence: TGTGCCAGCAGCCTACAGGGTCCCTACGAGCAGTACTTC. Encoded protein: CASSLQGPYEQYF.

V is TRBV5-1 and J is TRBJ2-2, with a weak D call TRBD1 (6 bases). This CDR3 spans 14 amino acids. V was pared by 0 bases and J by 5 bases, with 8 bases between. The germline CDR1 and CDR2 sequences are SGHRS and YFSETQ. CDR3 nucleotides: TGCGCCAGCAGCTTGGCAGGGGTTACCGGGGAGCTGTTTTTT. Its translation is CASSLAGVTGELFF. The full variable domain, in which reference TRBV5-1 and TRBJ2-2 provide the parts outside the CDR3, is KAGVTQTPRYLIKTRGQQVTLSCSPISGHRSVSWYQQTPGQGLQFLFEYFSETQRNKGNFPGRFSGRQFSNSRSEMNVSTLELGDSALYLCASSLAGVTGELFFGEGSRLTVL.

The CDR3 protein is CSVEGGGLYGYTF. CDR3 DNA sequence: TGCAGCGTTGAGGGGGGCGGCCTTTATGGCTACACCTTC. The chain combines TRBV29-1 with TRBJ1-2, with D perhaps matching TRBD1 (6 bases). The germline gives CDR1 SQVTM, CDR2 ANQGSEA. This CDR3 is built from 13 residues. V lost 3 bases to trimming and J lost 5 bases, with 13 bases between them. Full variable domain (missing parts from reference TRBV29-1 and TRBJ1-2): SAVISQKPSRDICQRGTSLTIQCQVDSQVTMMFWYRQQPGQSLTLIATANQGSEATYESGFVIDKFPISRPNLTFSTLTVSNMSPEDSSIYLCSVEGGGLYGYTFGSGTRLTVV.

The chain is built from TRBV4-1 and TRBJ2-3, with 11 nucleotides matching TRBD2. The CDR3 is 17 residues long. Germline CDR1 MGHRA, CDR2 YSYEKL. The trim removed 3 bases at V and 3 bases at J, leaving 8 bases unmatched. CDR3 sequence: CASSQDRLAGTTDTQYF. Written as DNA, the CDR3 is TGCGCCAGCAGCCAGGATAGACTAGCGGGAACTACAGATACGCAGTATTTT.

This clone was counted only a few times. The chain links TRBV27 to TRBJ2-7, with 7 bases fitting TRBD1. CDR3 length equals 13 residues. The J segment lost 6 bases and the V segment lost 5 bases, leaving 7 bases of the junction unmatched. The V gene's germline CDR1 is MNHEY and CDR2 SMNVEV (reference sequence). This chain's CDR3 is CASSGSTGIEQYF. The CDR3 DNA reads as TGTGCCAGCAGTGGATCGACAGGGATCGAGCAGTACTTC.